The entry below describes one TCR beta chain. Its antigen is currently unknown. These data originate in a study of T cell clones after liver transplantation. Study-wide context: Pre-transplant mixed lymphocyte reactions yielded third-party-reactive TCRbeta sequences as comparators for graft-donor-reactive sequences. The study's findings and limits: Circulating graft-donor-reactive CD4 TCRbeta sequences fell significantly post-transplant in 5 of 8 subjects.

TCRdb's copy holds only in-frame clones and misses some; the assay was immunoSEQ multiplex PCR. Of about 75,000 clones listed, approximately 80% are singletons. Between the trimmed V and J ends, which lost 2 bases and 0 bases, there was a span of 9 bases. CDR1 is SGHNT, CDR2 YYREEE, per germline (reference sequence). The CDR3 sequence is 16 residues long. The material sequenced was CD4+ T cells from blood, taken 48 months after liver transplant. This sequence originates from a human patient who received a liver transplant. Some T cells may originate from the graft donor. The rearrangement joins TRBV5-4 to TRBJ2-6; D is ambiguous. This CDR3 is CASSFAVNSGANVLTF. In nucleotides, the CDR3 is TGTGCCAGCAGCTTTGCAGTTAACTCTGGGGCCAACGTCCTGACTTTC.